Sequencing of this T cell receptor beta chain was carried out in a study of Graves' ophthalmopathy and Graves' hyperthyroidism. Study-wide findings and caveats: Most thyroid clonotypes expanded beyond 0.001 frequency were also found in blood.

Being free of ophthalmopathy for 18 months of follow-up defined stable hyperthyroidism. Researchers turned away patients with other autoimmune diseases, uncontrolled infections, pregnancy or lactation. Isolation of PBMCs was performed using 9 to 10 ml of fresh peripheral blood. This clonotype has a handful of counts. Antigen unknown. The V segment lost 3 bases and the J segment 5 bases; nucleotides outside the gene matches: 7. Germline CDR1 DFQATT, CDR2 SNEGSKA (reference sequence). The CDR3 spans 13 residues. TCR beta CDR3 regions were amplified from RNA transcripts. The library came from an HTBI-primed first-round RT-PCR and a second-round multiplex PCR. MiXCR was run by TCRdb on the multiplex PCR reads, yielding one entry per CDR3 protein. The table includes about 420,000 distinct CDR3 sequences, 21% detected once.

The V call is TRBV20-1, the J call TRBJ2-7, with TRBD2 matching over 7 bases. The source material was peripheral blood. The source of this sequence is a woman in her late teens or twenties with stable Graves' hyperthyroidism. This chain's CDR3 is CSASRREIDEQYF. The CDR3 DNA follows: TGCAGTGCTAGTAGGCGGGAGATCGACGAGCAGTACTTC.